This TCR beta chain was retrieved from a study of CD4 and CD8 cells across lung adenocarcinoma regions. This clonotype was observed a few times. TCRdb re-analysed the PCR reads in MiXCR, keeping a single row per CDR3 protein. The repertoire holds under 4,500 distinct CDR3 sequences, about 61% seen once, with 15% to 20% in the top ten. Samples came from patients with localized non-small cell lung adenocarcinoma. The specimen sequenced was CD4+ T cells from the center of a lung tumor. The sequence was obtained from a male donor with lung adenocarcinoma. The CD4 and CD8 labels of this study may be unreliable.

CDR3 DNA: TGTGCCAGCAGGCGGACTAGCGGGAGGTTCAATGAGCAGTTCTTC. It is translated as CASRRTSGRFNEQFF. The chain is built from TRBV6-1 and TRBJ2-1; 14 bases align to TRBD2. CDR1 and CDR2 from the germline V gene are MNHNS and SASEGT. The CDR3 is 15 amino acids. With 6 bases clipped from V and 6 bases from J, the junction kept 4 bases outside the gene matches.